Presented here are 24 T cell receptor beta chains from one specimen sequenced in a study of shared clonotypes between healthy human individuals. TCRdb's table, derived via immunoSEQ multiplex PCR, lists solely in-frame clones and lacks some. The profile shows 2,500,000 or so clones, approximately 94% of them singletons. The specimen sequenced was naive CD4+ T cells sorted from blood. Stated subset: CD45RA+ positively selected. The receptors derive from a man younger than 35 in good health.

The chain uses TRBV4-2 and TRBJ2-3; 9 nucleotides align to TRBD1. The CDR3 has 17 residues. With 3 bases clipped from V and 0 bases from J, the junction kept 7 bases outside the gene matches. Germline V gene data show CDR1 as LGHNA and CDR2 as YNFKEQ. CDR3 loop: CASSQGTGTGSTDTQYF. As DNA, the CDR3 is TGTGCCAGCAGCCAGGGAACCGGGACAGGGAGCACAGATACGCAGTATTTT.

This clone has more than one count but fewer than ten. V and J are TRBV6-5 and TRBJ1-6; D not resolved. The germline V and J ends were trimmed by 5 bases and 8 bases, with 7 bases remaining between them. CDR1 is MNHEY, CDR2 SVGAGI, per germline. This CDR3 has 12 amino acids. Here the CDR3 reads CASSIGDSPLHF. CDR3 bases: TGTGCCAGCAGTATTGGCGATTCACCCCTCCACTTT.

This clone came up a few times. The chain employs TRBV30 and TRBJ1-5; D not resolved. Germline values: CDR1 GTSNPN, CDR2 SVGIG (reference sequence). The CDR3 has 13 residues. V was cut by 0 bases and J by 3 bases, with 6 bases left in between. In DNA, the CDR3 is TGTGCCTGGAGTGTCTCGGCCAATCAGCCCCAGCATTTT. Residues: CAWSVSANQPQHF.

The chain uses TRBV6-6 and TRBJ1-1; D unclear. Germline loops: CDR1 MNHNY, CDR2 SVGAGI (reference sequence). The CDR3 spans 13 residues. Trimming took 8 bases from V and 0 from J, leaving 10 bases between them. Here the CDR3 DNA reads TGTGCCAGCGGCCGAGCGGTGAACACTGAAGCTTTCTTT. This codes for CASGRAVNTEAFF.

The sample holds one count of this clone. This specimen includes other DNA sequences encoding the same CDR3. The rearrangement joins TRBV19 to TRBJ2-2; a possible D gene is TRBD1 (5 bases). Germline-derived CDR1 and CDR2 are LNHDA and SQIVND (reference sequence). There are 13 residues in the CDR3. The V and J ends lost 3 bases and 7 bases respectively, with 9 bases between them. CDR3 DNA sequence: TGTGCCAGTAGTATCCAGGGTGTCGGGGAGCTGTTTTTT. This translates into CASSIQGVGELFF. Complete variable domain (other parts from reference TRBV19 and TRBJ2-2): DGGITQSPKYLFRKEGQNVTLSCEQNLNHDAMYWYRQDPGQGLRLIYYSQIVNDFQKGDIAEGYSVSREKKESFPLTVTSAQKNPTAFYLCASSIQGVGELFFGEGSRLTVL.

The CDR3 loop is CASTTQGGSGETQYF. The CDR3 nucleotides are TGTGCCAGCACAACTCAGGGGGGAAGCGGGGAGACCCAGTACTTC. The chain has TRBV9 and TRBJ2-5, with a tentative D call TRBD1 (7 bases). This CDR3 has 15 amino acids. Germline V gene data show CDR1 as SGDLS and CDR2 as YYNGEE. Trimming pared 6 bases from V and 5 bases from J, leaving 20 bases between.

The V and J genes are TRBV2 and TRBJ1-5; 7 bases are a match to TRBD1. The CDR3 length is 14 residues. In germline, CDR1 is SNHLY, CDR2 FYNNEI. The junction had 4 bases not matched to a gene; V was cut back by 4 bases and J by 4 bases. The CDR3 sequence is CASSADRLNQPQHF. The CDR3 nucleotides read TGTGCCAGCAGTGCGGACAGGTTAAATCAGCCCCAGCATTTT.

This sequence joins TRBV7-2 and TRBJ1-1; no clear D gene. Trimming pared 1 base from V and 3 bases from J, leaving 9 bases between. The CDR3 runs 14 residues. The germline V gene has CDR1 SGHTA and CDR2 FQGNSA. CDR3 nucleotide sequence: TGTGCCAGCAGCTTAGAACGGAGTTACACTGAAGCTTTCTTT. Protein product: CASSLERSYTEAFF.

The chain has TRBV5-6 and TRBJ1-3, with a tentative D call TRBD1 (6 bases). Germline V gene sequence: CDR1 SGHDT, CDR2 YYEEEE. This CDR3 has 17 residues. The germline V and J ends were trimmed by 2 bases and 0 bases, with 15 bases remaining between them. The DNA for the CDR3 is TGTGCCAGCAGCTTCTCCAGGGGCGAGAGCTCTGGAAACACCATATATTTT. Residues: CASSFSRGESSGNTIYF. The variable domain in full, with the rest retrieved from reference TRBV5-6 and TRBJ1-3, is DAGVTQSPTHLIKTRGQQVTLRCSPKSGHDTVSWYQQALGQGPQFIFQYYEEEERQRGNFPDRFSGHQFPNYSSELNVNALLLGDSALYLCASSFSRGESSGNTIYFGEGSWLTVV.

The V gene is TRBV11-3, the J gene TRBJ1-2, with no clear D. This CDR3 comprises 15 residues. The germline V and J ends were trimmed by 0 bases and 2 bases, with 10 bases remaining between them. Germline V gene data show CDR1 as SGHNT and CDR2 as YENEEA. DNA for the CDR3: TGTGCCAGCAGCTTAGAGTCGAGGCAGAACTATGGCTACACCTTC. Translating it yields CASSLESRQNYGYTF.

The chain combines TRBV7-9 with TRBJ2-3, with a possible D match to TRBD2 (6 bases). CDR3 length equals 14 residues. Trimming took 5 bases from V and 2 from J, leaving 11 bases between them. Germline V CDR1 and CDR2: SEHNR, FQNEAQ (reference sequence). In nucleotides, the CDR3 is TGTGCCAGCAGCCCAAGGACTAACACAGATACGCAGTATTTT. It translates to CASSPRTNTDTQYF.

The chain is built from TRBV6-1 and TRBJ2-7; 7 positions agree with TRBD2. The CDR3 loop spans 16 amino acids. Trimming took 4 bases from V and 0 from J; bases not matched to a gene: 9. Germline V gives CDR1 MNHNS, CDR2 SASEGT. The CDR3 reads CASSVEWSGISYEQYF. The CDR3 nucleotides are TGTGCCAGCAGTGTTGAGTGGAGCGGGATCTCCTACGAGCAGTACTTC.

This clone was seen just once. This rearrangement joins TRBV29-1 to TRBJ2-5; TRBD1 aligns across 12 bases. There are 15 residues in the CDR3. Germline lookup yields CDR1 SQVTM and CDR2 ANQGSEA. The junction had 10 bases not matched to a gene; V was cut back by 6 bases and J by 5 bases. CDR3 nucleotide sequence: TGCAGCGTCCAAACCGGGACAGGGGGCGGTGAGACCCAGTACTTC. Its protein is CSVQTGTGGGETQYF.

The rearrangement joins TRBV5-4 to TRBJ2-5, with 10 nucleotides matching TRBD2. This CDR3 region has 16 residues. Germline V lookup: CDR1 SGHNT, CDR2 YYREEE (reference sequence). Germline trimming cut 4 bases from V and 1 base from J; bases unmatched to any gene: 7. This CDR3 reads CASSPASGGLQETQYF. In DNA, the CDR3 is TGTGCCAGCAGCCCGGCTAGCGGGGGACTCCAAGAGACCCAGTACTTC.

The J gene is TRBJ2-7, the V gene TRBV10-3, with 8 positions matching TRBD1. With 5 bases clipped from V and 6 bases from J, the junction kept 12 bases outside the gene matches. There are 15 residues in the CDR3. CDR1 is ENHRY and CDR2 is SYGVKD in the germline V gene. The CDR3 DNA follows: TGTGCCATCAGTCCTAGGACAGGGACCCTCGGCGAGCAGTACTTC. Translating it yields CAISPRTGTLGEQYF.

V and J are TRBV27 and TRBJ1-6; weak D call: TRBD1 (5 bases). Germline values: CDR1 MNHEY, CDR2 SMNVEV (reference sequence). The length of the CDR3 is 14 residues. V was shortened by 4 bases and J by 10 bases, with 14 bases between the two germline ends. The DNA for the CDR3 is TGTGCCAGCAGTTCCCAGGGTTGGGAATCACCCCTCCACTTT. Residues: CASSSQGWESPLHF.

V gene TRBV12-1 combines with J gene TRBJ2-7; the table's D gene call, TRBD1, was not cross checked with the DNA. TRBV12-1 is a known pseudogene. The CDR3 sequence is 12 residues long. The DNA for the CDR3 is TGCACAGGACACCTTGACGCCTACGAGCAGTACTTC. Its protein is CTGHLDAYEQYF.

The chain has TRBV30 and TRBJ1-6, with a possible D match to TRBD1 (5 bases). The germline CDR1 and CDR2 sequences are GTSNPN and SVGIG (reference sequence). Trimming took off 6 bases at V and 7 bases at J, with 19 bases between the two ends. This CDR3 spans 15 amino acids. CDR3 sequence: CACHRPGLMNSPLHF. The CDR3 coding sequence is TGTGCCTGCCATCGCCCGGGACTGATGAATTCACCCCTCCACTTT.

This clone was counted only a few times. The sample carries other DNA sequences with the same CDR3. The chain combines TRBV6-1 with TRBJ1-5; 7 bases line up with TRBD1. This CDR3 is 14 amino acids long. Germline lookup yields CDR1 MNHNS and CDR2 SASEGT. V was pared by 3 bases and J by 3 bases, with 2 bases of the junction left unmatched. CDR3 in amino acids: CASSEGQSNQPQHF. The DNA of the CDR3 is TGTGCCAGCAGTGAGGGACAGTCCAATCAGCCCCAGCATTTT.

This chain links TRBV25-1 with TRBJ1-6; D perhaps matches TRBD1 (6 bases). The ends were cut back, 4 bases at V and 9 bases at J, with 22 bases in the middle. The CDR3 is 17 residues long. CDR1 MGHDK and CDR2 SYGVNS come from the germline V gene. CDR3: CASSGSRGAIIGSPLHF. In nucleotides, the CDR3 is TGTGCCAGCAGTGGCTCCAGGGGCGCAATAATCGGTTCACCCCTCCACTTT.

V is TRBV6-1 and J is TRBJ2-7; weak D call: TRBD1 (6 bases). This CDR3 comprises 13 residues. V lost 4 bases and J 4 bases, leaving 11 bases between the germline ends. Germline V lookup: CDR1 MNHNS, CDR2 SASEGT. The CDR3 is CASSVQGRYEQYF. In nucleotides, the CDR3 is TGTGCCAGCAGTGTACAGGGACGGTACGAGCAGTACTTC.

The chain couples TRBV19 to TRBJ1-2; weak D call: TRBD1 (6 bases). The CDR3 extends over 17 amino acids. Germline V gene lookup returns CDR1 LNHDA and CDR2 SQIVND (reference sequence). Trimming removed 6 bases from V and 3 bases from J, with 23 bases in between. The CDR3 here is CASSYNPDRQNHYGYTF. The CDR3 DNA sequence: TGTGCCAGTAGCTATAACCCAGACAGGCAGAACCACTATGGCTACACCTTC.

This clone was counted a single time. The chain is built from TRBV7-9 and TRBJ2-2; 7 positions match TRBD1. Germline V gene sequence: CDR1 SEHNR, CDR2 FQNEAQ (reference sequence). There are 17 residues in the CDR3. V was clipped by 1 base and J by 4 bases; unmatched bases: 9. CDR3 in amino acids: CASSLGGKQGITGELFF. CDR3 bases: TGTGCCAGCAGCTTAGGAGGGAAACAGGGGATCACCGGGGAGCTGTTTTTT.

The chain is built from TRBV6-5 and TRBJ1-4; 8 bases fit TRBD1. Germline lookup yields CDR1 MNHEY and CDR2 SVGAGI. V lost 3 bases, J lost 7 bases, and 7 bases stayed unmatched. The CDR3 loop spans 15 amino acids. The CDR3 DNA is TGTGCCAGCAGTTATACAGGGGGATCGGGTGAAAAACTGTTTTTT. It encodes CASSYTGGSGEKLFF.